Listed here are 26 T cell receptor beta chains from one sample, sequenced in a study of blood T cells in healthy people across ages. The authors ran a second PCR of about 6 to 11 cycles using a sample-barcoded 5' primer and a J-beta primer mix. Each CDR3 protein gets one entry after TCRdb re-called the 5' RACE reads with MiXCR. The sample lists around 1,900,000 distinct CDR3 sequences, 35% to 50% occurring once. The source material was blood. Receptors originate from a human donor in good health.

In regard to this clonotype: The junction shows a germline mismatch at one end, possibly a read error. This chain joins TRBV7-9 and TRBJ2-1; either TRBD1 or TRBD2 may supply D (5 bases each). Looked up from germline, CDR1 is SEHNR and CDR2 is FQNEAQ (reference sequence). The length of the CDR3 is 15 residues. This chain's CDR3 is CAGSLARGRINEQFF. CDR3 in DNA: TGTGCCGGCAGCTTAGCGAGGGGAAGGATCAATGAGCAGTTCTTC.

The CDR3 bases are TGTGCCAGCAGTGTTAGTAAACTGTTTTTT. Encoded protein: CASSVSKLFF. The V gene is TRBV12-3 or TRBV12-4, the J gene TRBJ1-4, with unresolved D. V was pared by 5 bases and J by 11 bases, with 6 bases between. The CDR3 runs to 10 residues.

This chain links TRBV4-3 with TRBJ2-3; tentatively, D is TRBD1 (6 bases). The CDR3 spans 15 residues. The ends were cut back, 5 bases at V and 1 base at J, with 13 bases in the middle. Looked up from germline, CDR1 is LGHNA and CDR2 is YSLEER. This CDR3 reads CASSSGVLGTDTQYF. CDR3 nucleotides: TGCGCCAGCAGCTCAGGGGTTCTAGGCACAGATACGCAGTATTTT.

The table lists this clonotype with a count of one. The rearrangement links TRBV5-5 to TRBJ1-5; no definite D call. CDR1 and CDR2 from the germline V gene are SGHKS and YYEKEE (reference sequence). V lost 4 bases and J 4 bases, leaving 15 bases between the germline ends. This CDR3 is built from 15 residues. CDR3 coding DNA: TGTGCCAGCAGCCCGACCAGCGCCCTAAATCAGCCCCAGCATTTT. It specifies CASSPTSALNQPQHF.

This clonotype came up a few times. This chain links TRBV7-9 with TRBJ2-7, with D hard to call. The CDR3 contains 15 residues. V was trimmed by 7 bases and J by 2 bases, leaving 18 bases between them. Germline lookup yields CDR1 SEHNR and CDR2 FQNEAQ (reference sequence). The CDR3 sequence: CASTPSSSSPYEQYF. CDR3 nucleotide sequence: TGTGCCAGCACCCCCAGTAGTAGCTCCCCCTACGAGCAGTACTTC.

The CDR3 sequence: CASSRVRPGETQYF. The DNA for the CDR3 is TGCGCCAGCAGTAGGGTCCGGCCGGGGGAGACCCAGTACTTC. V gene TRBV5-1 combines with J gene TRBJ2-5, with a possible D match to TRBD2 (5 bases). Trimming cost V 5 bases and J 5 bases, with 16 bases left between them. Germline loops: CDR1 SGHRS, CDR2 YFSETQ. The CDR3 extends over 14 amino acids.

Only a few counts were recorded for this clonotype. The V and J genes are TRBV20-1 and TRBJ2-3, with 10 bases identical to TRBD2. The CDR3 contains 15 residues. Germline V gene lookup returns CDR1 DFQATT and CDR2 SNEGSKA (reference sequence). Germline trimming cut 3 bases from V and 2 bases from J; bases unmatched to any gene: 5. CDR3 in DNA: TGCAGTGCTAGCGGGGGACTAGCGTTCACAGATACGCAGTATTTT. Translation gives CSASGGLAFTDTQYF.

The chain joins TRBV3-1 to TRBJ1-1; D is unclear. Germline CDR1 LGHDT, CDR2 YNNKEL (reference sequence). The CDR3 runs 15 residues. The germline V and J ends were trimmed by 2 bases and 1 base, with 11 bases remaining between them. DNA for the CDR3: TGTGCCAGCAGCCAACTGGACGCAAGGAACACTGAAGCTTTCTTT. Residues: CASSQLDARNTEAFF. Supplemented by reference TRBV3-1 and TRBJ1-1, the full variable domain reads DTAVSQTPKYLVTQMGNDKSIKCEQNLGHDTMYWYKQDSKKFLKIMFSYNNKELIINETVPNRFSPKSPDKAHLNLHINSLELGDSAVYFCASSQLDARNTEAFFGQGTRLTVV.

The table lists this clonotype with a few counts. The V and J genes are TRBV20-1 and TRBJ2-3, with D tentatively TRBD1 (5 bases). Trimming removed 0 bases at V and 0 bases at J, with 10 bases between. Germline V CDR1 and CDR2: DFQATT, SNEGSKA (reference sequence). The CDR3 length is 15 residues. Written as DNA, the CDR3 is TGCAGTGCTAGAGATCAGGACACCAGCACAGATACGCAGTATTTT. Encoded protein: CSARDQDTSTDTQYF.

The chain has TRBV2 and TRBJ2-5; D remains ambiguous. The CDR3 totals 14 residues. Germline V gives CDR1 SNHLY, CDR2 FYNNEI. The V gene lost 8 bases and the J gene lost 5 bases, with 18 bases spanning the gap. This chain's CDR3 is CASGPLQRWETQYF. CDR3 nucleotides: TGTGCCAGCGGACCCCTCCAAAGATGGGAGACCCAGTACTTC.

The chain combines TRBV20-1 with TRBJ1-2, with TRBD1 matching over 9 bases. The CDR3 sequence is 13 residues long. Germline assignment: CDR1 DFQATT and CDR2 SNEGSKA (reference sequence). The V and J ends lost 3 bases and 7 bases, in that order; junction bases with no gene match: 6. CDR3 bases: TGCAGTGCTAGGCATACAGGGGGCTTTGGCTACACCTTC. As protein: CSARHTGGFGYTF.

The chain joins TRBV7-2 to TRBJ2-3; D possibly matches TRBD1 or TRBD2 (5 bases each). The CDR3 sequence is 18 residues long. V shed 1 base and J shed 4 bases, with 21 bases lying between them. In germline, CDR1 is SGHTA, CDR2 FQGNSA. The CDR3 loop reads CASSLDGLARGQPDTQYF. CDR3 sequence (DNA): TGTGCCAGCAGCTTAGATGGGTTAGCGAGGGGCCAGCCAGATACGCAGTATTTT.

This clonotype was recorded a few times. V is TRBV27 and J is TRBJ1-5, with D possibly TRBD1 on 5 matching bases. Germline assignment: CDR1 MNHEY and CDR2 SMNVEV (reference sequence). V lost 6 bases and J 6 bases, leaving 18 bases between the germline ends. The CDR3 runs 15 residues. Here the CDR3 DNA reads TGTGCCAGCAGCCCTACAGGTCGGGCTGGTCAGCCCCAGCATTTT. Amino acid sequence: CASSPTGRAGQPQHF.

The V and J genes are TRBV7-2 and TRBJ2-7; D unresolved. Trimming shortened V by 1 base and J by 2 bases, and 12 bases separated the two germline ends. The germline V gene encodes CDR1 SGHTA and CDR2 FQGNSA. The CDR3 loop spans 15 amino acids. The CDR3 sequence: CASSLGWAAPYEQYF. As DNA, the CDR3 is TGTGCCAGCAGCTTAGGGTGGGCGGCCCCCTACGAGCAGTACTTC.

The chain employs TRBV13 and TRBJ2-1; TRBD2 aligns across 14 bases. Trimming removed 0 bases from V and 15 bases from J; junction bases left unmatched: 10. CDR3 size: 16 residues. The germline V gene has CDR1 PRHDT and CDR2 FYEKMQ (reference sequence). The CDR3 DNA reads as TGTGCCAGCAGCTTAGGCCATGAGACTAGCGGGGGGGCCGCGTTCTTC. Its protein product is CASSLGHETSGGAAFF.

The chain has TRBV9 and TRBJ2-7; 7 bases fit TRBD1. Germline trimming cut 2 bases from V and 0 bases from J; bases unmatched to any gene: 5. CDR3 length: 15 residues. Germline CDR1 and CDR2: SGDLS and YYNGEE. The CDR3 nucleotides are TGTGCCAGCAGCGTCGGACAGGAGAGCTCCTACGAGCAGTACTTC. Protein: CASSVGQESSYEQYF.

CDR3 sequence reads: CASSNSGGRYTQYF. In DNA, the CDR3 is TGCGCCAGCAGCAATAGCGGGGGAAGGTATACGCAGTATTTT. This chain connects TRBV5-1 to TRBJ2-3, with 9 nucleotides matching TRBD2. V gave up 4 bases and J gave up 7 bases; unmatched junction bases: 7. This CDR3 has 14 residues. Germline CDR1 SGHRS, CDR2 YFSETQ. The variable domain in full, with the rest retrieved from reference TRBV5-1 and TRBJ2-3, is KAGVTQTPRYLIKTRGQQVTLSCSPISGHRSVSWYQQTPGQGLQFLFEYFSETQRNKGNFPGRFSGRQFSNSRSEMNVSTLELGDSALYLCASSNSGGRYTQYFGPGTRLTVL.

The V and J genes are TRBV28 and TRBJ1-5; D unresolved. Trimming took 6 bases from V and 2 from J, leaving 11 bases between them. Germline V CDR1 and CDR2: MDHEN, SYDVKM. CDR3 length: 14 residues. The CDR3 reads CASRSRRGNQPQHF. The CDR3 bases are TGTGCCAGCAGGTCGCGGAGAGGCAATCAGCCCCAGCATTTT.

In nucleotides, the CDR3 is TGCAGTGCTAAGACCAGGGATTACAATCAGCCCCAGCATTTT. Translation gives CSAKTRDYNQPQHF. The chain joins TRBV20-1 to TRBJ1-5; TRBD1 might be the D (5 bases). Germline assignment: CDR1 DFQATT and CDR2 SNEGSKA (reference sequence). The CDR3 contains 14 residues. Trimming took off 4 bases at V and 3 bases at J, with 13 bases between the two ends.

In this sample, this clonotype turned up a few times. This chain connects TRBV7-3 to TRBJ1-2; TRBD1 aligns across 9 bases. The V and J ends lost 5 bases and 5 bases, in that order; junction bases with no gene match: 6. The CDR3 extends over 14 amino acids. Germline V lookup: CDR1 SGHTA, CDR2 FQGTGA. CDR3 nucleotide sequence: TGTGCCAGCAGCATGGGGACAGGGAATTATGGCTACACCTTC. Encoded protein: CASSMGTGNYGYTF.

The gene calls are TRBV6-6 and TRBJ1-4; a weak D match, TRBD1 (5 bases). The CDR3 has 14 amino acids. Germline CDR1 is MNHNY and CDR2 is SVGAGI (reference sequence). Trimming removed 6 bases from V and 7 bases from J, with 15 bases in between. The CDR3 nucleotides are TGTGCCAGCAGCCCCGTTTCGAGGGGTGAAAAACTGTTTTTT. It yields the protein CASSPVSRGEKLFF.

This clonotype was seen only a few times. At one end, the junction sequence differs from germline, possibly due to a read error. V usage is TRBV7-7 and J usage is TRBJ2-5, with TRBD2 matching over 7 bases. Looked up from germline, CDR1 is SSHAT and CDR2 is FNYEAQ (reference sequence). This CDR3 region has 14 residues. The CDR3 sequence is CASSRAGVQETQYF. DNA of the CDR3: TGTGCTAGCAGCCGCGCGGGAGTCCAAGAGACCCAGTACTTC.

This clonotype appeared a few times. The chain uses TRBV29-1 and TRBJ2-7, with D tentatively TRBD1 (6 bases). With the DNA end fitting TRBJ2-5 better, the J assignment may be wrong. In germline, CDR1 is SQVTM, CDR2 ANQGSEA. The CDR3 has 13 residues. CDR3 coding DNA: TGCAGCGTGGAACAGGGAATGAGGGAGACCCAGTACTTC. Translation: CSVEQGMRETQYF.

For this clonotype: The junction and the germline gene differ at one end; a read error may be behind it. The rearrangement joins TRBV7-2 to TRBJ1-1; D is uncertain. The CDR3 contains 15 residues. Germline-derived CDR1 and CDR2 are SGHTA and FQGNSA. The CDR3 sequence is CASSLVQVGNTEAFF. The CDR3 DNA follows: TGTGCCAGTAGCTTAGTTCAGGTCGGGAACACTGAAGCTTTCTTT.

This clonotype occurred a few times. The V and J genes are TRBV9 and TRBJ2-1; TRBD2 agrees at 7 bases. Losses at the gene ends were 1 base for V and 4 bases for J; bases not matched to a gene: 5. Germline CDR1 and CDR2: SGDLS and YYNGEE. The CDR3 loop spans 15 amino acids. CDR3 amino acids: CASSVSAGEYNEQFF. CDR3 nucleotide sequence: TGTGCCAGCAGCGTAAGTGCGGGAGAATACAATGAGCAGTTCTTC.

This clonotype turned up a few times. The chain joins TRBV12-3 or TRBV12-4 to TRBJ2-4; 7 nucleotides match TRBD1. With 3 bases clipped from V and 0 bases from J, the junction kept 5 bases outside the gene matches. This CDR3 comprises 16 residues. CDR3 sequence (DNA): TGTGCCAGCAGTTTGAGGGGGCCCACAGCCAAAAACATTCAGTACTTC. Encoded protein: CASSLRGPTAKNIQYF.